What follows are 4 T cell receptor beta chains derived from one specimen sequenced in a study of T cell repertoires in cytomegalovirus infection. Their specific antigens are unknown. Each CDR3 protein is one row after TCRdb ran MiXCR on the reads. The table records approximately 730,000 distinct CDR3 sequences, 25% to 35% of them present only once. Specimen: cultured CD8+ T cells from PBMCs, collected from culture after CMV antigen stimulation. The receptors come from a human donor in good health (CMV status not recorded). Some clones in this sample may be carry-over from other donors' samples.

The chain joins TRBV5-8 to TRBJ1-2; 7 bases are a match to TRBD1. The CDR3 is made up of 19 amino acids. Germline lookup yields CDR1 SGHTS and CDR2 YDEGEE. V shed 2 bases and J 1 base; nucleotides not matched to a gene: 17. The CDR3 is CASSFAGGDLDPLNYGYTF. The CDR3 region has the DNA TGTGCCAGCAGCTTTGCAGGGGGTGATTTGGACCCCCTTAACTATGGCTACACCTTC.

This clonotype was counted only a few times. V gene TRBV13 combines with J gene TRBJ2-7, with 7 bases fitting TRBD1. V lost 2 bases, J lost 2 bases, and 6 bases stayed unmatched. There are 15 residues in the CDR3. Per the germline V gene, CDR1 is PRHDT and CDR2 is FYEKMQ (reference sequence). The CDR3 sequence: CASSLRGTATYEQYF. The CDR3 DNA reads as TGTGCCAGCAGCTTAAGAGGGACAGCAACCTACGAGCAGTACTTC.

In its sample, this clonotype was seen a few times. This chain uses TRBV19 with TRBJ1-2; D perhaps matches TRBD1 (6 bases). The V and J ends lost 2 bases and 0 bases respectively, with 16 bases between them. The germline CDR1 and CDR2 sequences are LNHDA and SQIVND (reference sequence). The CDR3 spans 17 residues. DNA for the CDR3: TGTGCCAGTAGTATACAGACAGGACCAGTCTCTAACTATGGCTACACCTTC. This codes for CASSIQTGPVSNYGYTF.

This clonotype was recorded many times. CDR3: CATSDRGTSAYNEQFF. CDR3 nucleotides: TGTGCCACCAGTGATAGAGGGACTAGCGCCTACAATGAGCAGTTCTTC. The gene calls are TRBV24-1 and TRBJ2-1, with 10 positions matching TRBD2. Per germline, CDR1 KGHDR and CDR2 SFDVKD. The CDR3 has 16 residues. The ends lost 3 bases at V and 2 bases at J; junction bases unmatched: 3.